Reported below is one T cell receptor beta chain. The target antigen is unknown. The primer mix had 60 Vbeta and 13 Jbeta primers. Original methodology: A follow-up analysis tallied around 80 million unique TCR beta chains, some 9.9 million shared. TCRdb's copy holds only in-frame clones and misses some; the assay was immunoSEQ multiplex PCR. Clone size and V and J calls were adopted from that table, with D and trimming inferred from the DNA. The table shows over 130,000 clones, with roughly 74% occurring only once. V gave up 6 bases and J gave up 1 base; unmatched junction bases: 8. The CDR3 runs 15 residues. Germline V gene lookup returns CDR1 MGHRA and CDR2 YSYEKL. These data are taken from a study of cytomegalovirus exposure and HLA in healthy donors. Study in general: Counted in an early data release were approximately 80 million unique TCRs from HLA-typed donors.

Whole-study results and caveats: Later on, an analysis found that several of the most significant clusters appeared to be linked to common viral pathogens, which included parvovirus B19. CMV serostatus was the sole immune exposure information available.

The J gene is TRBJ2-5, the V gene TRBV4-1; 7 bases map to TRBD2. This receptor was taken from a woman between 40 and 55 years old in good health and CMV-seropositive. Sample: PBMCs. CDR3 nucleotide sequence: TGCGCCAGCAGACCACTGGGGAGGGGCCAAGAGACCCAGTACTTC. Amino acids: CASRPLGRGQETQYF.